This TCR beta chain originates from a study of CD8 T cells in ankylosing spondylitis. Overall study findings and caveats: Reactive arthritis synovial fluid and blood were previously reported to contain some motif variants. Reportedly, significant enrichment of disease-linked clones occurred in matched ankylosing spondylitis synovial fluid. With a CD8+ phenotype, disease-linked clones were relatively rare in peripheral blood. In ankylosing spondylitis blood, a motif of several highly homologous TCR beta variants appeared characteristic.

The CDR3 has 13 amino acids. Trimming left V 3 bases short and J 5 bases short, with 11 bases between. From germline, CDR1 is DFQATT and CDR2 SNEGSKA (reference sequence). Using its own MiXCR run on the 5' RACE reads, TCRdb lists one record per CDR3 protein. The sample consists of 150,000 to 200,000 distinct CDR3 sequences, roughly 18% of them appearing once. Points on this clonotype: Its antigen remains unidentified.

The sequence derives from a male donor aged 5-29 years with ankylosing spondylitis or in good health (not recorded which). The gene calls are TRBV20-1 and TRBJ2-1, with a possible D match to TRBD1 (6 bases). The source material was blood, either unsorted or a sorted T cell fraction (not recorded which). CDR3 in DNA: TGCAGTGCTAGGGTTGGACAGCACAATGAGCAGTTCTTC. Amino acids: CSARVGQHNEQFF.